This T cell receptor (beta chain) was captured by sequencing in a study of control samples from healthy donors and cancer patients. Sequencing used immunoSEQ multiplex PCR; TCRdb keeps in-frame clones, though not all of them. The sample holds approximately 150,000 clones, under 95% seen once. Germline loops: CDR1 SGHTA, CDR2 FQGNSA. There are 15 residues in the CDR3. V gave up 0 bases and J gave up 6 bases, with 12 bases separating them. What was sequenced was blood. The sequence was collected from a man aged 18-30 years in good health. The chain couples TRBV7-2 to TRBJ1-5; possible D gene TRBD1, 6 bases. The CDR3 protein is CASSLAGQGGQPQHF. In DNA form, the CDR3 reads TGTGCCAGCAGCTTAGCAGGACAAGGGGGTCAGCCCCAGCATTTT.